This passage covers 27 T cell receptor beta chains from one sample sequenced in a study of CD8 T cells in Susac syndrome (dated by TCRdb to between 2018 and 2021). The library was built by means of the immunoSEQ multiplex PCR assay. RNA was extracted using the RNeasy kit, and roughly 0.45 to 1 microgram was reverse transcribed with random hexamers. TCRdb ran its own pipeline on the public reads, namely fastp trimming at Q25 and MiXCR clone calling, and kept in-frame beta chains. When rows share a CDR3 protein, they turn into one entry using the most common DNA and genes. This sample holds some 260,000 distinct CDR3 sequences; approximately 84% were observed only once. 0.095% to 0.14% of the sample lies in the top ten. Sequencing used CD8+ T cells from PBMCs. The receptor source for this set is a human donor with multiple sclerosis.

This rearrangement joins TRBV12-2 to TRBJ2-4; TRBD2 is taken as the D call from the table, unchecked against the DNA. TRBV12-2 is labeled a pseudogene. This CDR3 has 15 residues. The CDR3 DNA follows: TGTGCAAGTCGCCAGGCGGGAAGACGCGGGGGGGTTCAGTACTTC. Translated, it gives CASRQAGRRGGVQYF.

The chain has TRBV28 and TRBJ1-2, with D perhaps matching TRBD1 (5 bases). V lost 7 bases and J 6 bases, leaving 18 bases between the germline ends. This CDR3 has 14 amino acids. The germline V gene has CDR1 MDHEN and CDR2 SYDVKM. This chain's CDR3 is CASTQRMGPHGYTF. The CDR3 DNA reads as TGTGCCAGCACCCAAAGAATGGGGCCCCATGGCTACACCTTC.

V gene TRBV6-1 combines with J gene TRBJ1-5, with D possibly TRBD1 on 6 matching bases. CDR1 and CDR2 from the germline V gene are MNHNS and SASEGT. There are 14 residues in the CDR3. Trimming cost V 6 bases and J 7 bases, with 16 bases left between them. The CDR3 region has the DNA TGTGCCAGCAGCCCCAACAGGGCAGACCAGCCCCAGCATTTT. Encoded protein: CASSPNRADQPQHF.

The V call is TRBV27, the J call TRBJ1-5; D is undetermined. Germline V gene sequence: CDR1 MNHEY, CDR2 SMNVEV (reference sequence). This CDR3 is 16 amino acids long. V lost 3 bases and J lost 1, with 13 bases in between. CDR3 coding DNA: TGTGCCAGCAGTTTTCTCCCAGTGGGAAGCAATCAGCCCCAGCATTTT. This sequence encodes CASSFLPVGSNQPQHF.

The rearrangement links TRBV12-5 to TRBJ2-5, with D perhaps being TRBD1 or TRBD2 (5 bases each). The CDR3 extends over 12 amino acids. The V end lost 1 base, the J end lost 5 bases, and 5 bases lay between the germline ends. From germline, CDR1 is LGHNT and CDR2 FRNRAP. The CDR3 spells CASGLGGETQYF. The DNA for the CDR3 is TGTGCTAGTGGTTTGGGGGGGGAGACCCAGTACTTC.

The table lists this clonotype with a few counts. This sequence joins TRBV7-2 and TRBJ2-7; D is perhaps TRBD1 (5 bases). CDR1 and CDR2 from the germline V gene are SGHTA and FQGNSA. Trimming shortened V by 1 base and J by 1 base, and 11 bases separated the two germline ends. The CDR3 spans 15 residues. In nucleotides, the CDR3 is TGTGCCAGCAGCTTAGTCCAGGGTCCGTCCTACGAGCAGTACTTC. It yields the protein CASSLVQGPSYEQYF.

The CDR3, as DNA: TGTGCCAGCTCACCACCGACAGGCGACTACAATGAGCAGTTCTTC. Its protein product is CASSPPTGDYNEQFF. The rearrangement links TRBV18 to TRBJ2-1; D might be TRBD1 (6 bases). Per the germline V gene, CDR1 is KGHSH and CDR2 is LQKENI. This CDR3 has 15 residues. The ends were cut back, 0 bases at V and 3 bases at J, with 9 bases in the middle.

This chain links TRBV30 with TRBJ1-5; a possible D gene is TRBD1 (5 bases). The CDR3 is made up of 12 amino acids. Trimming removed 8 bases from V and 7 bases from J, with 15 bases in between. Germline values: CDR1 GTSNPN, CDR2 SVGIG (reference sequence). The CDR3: CAGGTGSQPQHF. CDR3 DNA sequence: TGTGCCGGTGGGACTGGGTCCCAGCCCCAGCATTTT.

CDR3 in DNA: TGTGCCAGCAGTTTTAGCCAGGGGGACACCGGGGAGCTGTTTTTT. Translated, it gives CASSFSQGDTGELFF. The chain uses TRBV28 and TRBJ2-2; TRBD1 matches at 7 bases. The germline gives CDR1 MDHEN, CDR2 SYDVKM. Unmatched junction bases numbered 4, after V lost 3 bases and J lost 3 bases. The CDR3 is 15 amino acids.

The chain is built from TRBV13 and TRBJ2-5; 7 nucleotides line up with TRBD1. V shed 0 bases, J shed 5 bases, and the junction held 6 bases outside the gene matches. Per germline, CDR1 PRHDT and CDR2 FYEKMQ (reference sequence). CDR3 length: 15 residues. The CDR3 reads CASSLGARGTETQYF. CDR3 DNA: TGTGCCAGCAGCTTAGGCGCCAGGGGGACGGAGACCCAGTACTTC.

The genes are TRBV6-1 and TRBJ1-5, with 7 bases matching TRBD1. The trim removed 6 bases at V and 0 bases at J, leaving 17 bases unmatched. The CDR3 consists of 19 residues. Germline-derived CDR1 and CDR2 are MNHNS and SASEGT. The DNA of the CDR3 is TGTGCCAGCAGCGGTCCCGTCCGGGACAGCCCTTATAGCAATCAGCCCCAGCATTTT. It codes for CASSGPVRDSPYSNQPQHF.

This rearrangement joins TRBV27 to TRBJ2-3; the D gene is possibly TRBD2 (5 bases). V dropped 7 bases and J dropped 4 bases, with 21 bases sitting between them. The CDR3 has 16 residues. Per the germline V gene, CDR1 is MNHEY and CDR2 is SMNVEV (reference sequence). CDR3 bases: TGTGCCAGCACCACTGGGTCCGCCCGGGGTGCAGATACGCAGTATTTT. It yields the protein CASTTGSARGADTQYF.

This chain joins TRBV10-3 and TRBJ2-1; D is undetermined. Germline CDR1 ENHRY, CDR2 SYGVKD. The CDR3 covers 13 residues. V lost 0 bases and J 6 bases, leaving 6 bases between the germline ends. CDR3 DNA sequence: TGTGCCATCAGTGAGTCTATGGGCAATGAGCAGTTCTTC. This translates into CAISESMGNEQFF.

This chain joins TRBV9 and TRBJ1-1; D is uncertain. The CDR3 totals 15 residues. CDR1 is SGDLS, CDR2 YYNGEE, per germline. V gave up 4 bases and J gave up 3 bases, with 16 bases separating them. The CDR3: CASSIRAGLDTEAFF. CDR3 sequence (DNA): TGTGCCAGCAGCATAAGAGCCGGGTTGGACACTGAAGCTTTCTTT.

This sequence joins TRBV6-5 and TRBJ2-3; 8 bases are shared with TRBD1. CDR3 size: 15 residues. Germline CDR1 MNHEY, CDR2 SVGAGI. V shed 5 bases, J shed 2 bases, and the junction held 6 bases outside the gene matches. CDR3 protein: CASSPSGGYTDTQYF. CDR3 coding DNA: TGTGCCAGCAGTCCCTCAGGGGGCTACACAGATACGCAGTATTTT.

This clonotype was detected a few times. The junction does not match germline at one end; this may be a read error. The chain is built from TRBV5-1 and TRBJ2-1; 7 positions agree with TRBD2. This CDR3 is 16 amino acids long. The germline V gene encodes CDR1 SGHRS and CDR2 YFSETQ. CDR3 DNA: TGCGCCAGTAGCTTACGGGAGCCGGGGGGATACAATGAGCAGTTCTTC. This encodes CASSLREPGGYNEQFF.

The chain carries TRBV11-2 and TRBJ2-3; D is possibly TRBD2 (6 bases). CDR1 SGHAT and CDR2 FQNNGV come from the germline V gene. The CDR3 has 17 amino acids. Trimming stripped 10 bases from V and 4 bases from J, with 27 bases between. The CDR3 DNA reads TGTGCCACGCGAGGAGGAGGGGACTGGCAGCGCGCAGATACGCAGTATTTT. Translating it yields CATRGGGDWQRADTQYF.

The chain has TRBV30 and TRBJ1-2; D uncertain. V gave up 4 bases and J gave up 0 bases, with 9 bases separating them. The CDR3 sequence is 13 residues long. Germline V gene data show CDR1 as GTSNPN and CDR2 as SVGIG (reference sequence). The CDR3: CAWTFVANYGYTF. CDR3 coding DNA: TGTGCCTGGACCTTCGTTGCTAACTATGGCTACACCTTC.

CDR3 nucleotide sequence: TGTGCCAGCAGTTTGATTTCGTCGGACAGGTCTACCTACGAGCAGTACTTC. It specifies CASSLISSDRSTYEQYF. The chain has TRBV6-5 and TRBJ2-7; TRBD1 agrees at 7 bases. Per the germline V gene, CDR1 is MNHEY and CDR2 is SVGAGI. V shed 4 bases and J 2 bases; nucleotides not matched to a gene: 14. The length of the CDR3 is 17 residues.

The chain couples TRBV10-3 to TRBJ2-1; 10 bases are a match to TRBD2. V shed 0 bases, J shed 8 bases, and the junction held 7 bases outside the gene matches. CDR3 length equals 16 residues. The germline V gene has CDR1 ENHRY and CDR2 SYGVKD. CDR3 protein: CAISESTAGGPYEQFF. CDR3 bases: TGTGCCATCAGTGAGTCGACAGCGGGAGGGCCCTATGAGCAGTTCTTC.

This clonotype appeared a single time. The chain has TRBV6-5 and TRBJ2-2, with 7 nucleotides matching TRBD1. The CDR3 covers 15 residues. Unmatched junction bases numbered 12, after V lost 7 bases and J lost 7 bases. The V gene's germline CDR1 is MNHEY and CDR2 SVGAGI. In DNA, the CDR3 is TGTGCCAGCACCTCGGGGCAGGGGGAACTCGGGGAGCTGTTTTTT. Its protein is CASTSGQGELGELFF.

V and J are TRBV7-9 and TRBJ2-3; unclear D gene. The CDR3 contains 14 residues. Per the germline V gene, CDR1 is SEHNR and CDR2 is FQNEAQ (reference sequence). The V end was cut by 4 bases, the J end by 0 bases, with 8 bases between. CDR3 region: CASSSTASTDTQYF. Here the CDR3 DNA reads TGTGCCAGCAGCTCGACTGCTAGCACAGATACGCAGTATTTT.

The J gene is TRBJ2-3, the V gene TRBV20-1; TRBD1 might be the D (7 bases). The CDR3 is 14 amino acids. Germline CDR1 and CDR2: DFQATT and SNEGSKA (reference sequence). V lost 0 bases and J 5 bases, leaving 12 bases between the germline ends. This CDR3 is CSARDRQGGDTQYF. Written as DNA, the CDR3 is TGCAGTGCTAGAGATAGGCAGGGGGGAGATACGCAGTATTTT.

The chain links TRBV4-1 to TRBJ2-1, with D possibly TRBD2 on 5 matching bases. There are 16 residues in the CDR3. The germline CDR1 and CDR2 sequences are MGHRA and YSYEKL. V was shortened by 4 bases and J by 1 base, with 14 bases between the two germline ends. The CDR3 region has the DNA TGCGCCAGCAGCCTAAACGGGGAAGGGTCCTACAATGAGCAGTTCTTC. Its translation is CASSLNGEGSYNEQFF.

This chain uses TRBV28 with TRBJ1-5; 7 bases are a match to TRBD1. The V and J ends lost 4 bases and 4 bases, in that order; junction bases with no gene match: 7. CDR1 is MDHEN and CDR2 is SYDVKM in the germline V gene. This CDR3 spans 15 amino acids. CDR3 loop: CASSSRGLRNQPQHF. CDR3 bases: TGTGCCAGCAGTTCCAGGGGGTTGCGGAATCAGCCCCAGCATTTT.

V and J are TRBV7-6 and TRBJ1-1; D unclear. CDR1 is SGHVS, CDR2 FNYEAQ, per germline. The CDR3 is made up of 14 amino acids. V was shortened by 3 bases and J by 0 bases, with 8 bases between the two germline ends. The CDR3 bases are TGTGCCAGCAGCTTTTCCGGTCTGAACACTGAAGCTTTCTTT. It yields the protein CASSFSGLNTEAFF.

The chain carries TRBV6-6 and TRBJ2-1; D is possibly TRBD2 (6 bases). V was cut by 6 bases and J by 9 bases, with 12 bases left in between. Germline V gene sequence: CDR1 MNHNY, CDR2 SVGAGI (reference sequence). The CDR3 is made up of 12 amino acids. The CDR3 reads CASSGGTTEQFF. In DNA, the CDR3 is TGTGCCAGCAGCGGAGGGACGACTGAGCAGTTCTTC.